The rows below give T cell receptor beta chains drawn from one sample of a study of Ad26.COV2.S vaccination and SARS-CoV-2 variants. The protocol was immunoSEQ multiplex PCR, while the TCRdb copy is restricted to in-frame clones and leaves out a portion. The repertoire includes about 350,000 clones, roughly nine tenths of them detected once, and 6.4% sits in the top ten. Sequenced here: peripheral blood, sampled in a trial of Ad26.COV2.S vaccine versus placebo. The receptors come from a person aged 18 to 65 who received the Ad26.COV2.S COVID-19 vaccine or a placebo. Each CDR3 is given with its conserved first and last residue. A D gene is named only where the DNA matches it firmly. Where a row states a size, it is once, few, many or the class of an expanded clone; other rows omit it.

clone_size j_call v_call d_call cdr3_nt cdr3_aa
. TRBJ2-7 TRBV7-9 . TGTGCCAGCAGCTTAGACTCAATCTACGAGCAGTACTTC CASSLDSIYEQYF
once TRBJ1-2 TRBV20-1 . TGCAGTGCTAGTTCGGGAGCGGACATCAACTACACCTTC CSASSGADINYTF
. TRBJ2-1 TRBV5-4 . TGTGCCAGCAGCTTGCATAACTACAATGAGCAGTTCTTC CASSLHNYNEQFF
. TRBJ1-1 TRBV30 . TGTGCCTGGAGTCCAGGGGTGACGGACACTGAAGCTTTCTTT CAWSPGVTDTEAFF
. TRBJ2-1 TRBV28 TRBD2 TGTGCCAGCAGTCGCGCGCGACTTGGGACTAGCGGATACAATGAGCAGTTCTTC CASSRARLGTSGYNEQFF
. TRBJ2-2 TRBV4-2 . TGTGCCAGCAGCCAAGAGGGGGCTAGATCATTTGCCGGGGAGCTGTTTTTT CASSQEGARSFAGELFF
. TRBJ1-4 TRBV6-5 . TGTGCCAGCAGTTCCACAGGGTACGAAGAAAAACTGTTTTTT CASSSTGYEEKLFF
. TRBJ1-2 TRBV28 TRBD1 TGTGCCAGCAGTTTCCCTGCATTCTCCTGGACAGGGGGCGCCCACTCTAACTATGGCTACACCTTC CASSFPAFSWTGGAHSNYGYTF
once TRBJ2-5 TRBV7-8 TRBD2 TGTGCCAGCAGCCCCCTCATCACTAGCGGGAGGCGCCACCAAGAGACCCAGTACTTC CASSPLITSGRRHQETQYF
. TRBJ2-7 TRBV7-2 . TGTGCCAGCAGCCGCCCCGGAACTCCCAACTACGAGCAGTACTTC CASSRPGTPNYEQYF
. TRBJ2-7 TRBV29-1 . TGCAGCGTTGAGGAGCCAGGGTCGTGGGTGCAGTACTTC CSVEEPGSWVQYF
. TRBJ1-1 TRBV18 TRBD1 TGTGCCAGCTCACCAAGACAGGGCGGTTACACTGAAGCTTTCTTT CASSPRQGGYTEAFF
. TRBJ2-5 TRBV5-6 TRBD1 TGTGCCAGCAGCTTGACAGGGGAGATGGAGACCCAGTACTTC CASSLTGEMETQYF
. TRBJ2-5 TRBV29-1 . TGCAGCGGTGCCTACAGATCAGAGACCCAGTACTTC CSGAYRSETQYF
. TRBJ2-7 TRBV6-5 TRBD1 TGTGCCAGCAGTCGGGACAGCACCTACGAGCAGTACTTC CASSRDSTYEQYF
few TRBJ2-2 TRBV14 . TGTGCCAGCCGACAGGTCGGCAACACCGGGGAGCTGTTTTTT CASRQVGNTGELFF
. TRBJ1-1 TRBV19 TRBD1 TGTGCCAGTAGTATAGGGACAGGGTGGAACACTGAAGCTTTCTTT CASSIGTGWNTEAFF
. TRBJ2-7 TRBV4-3 TRBD1 TGCGCCAGCAGCCAACACAGGGGGGCGAGCTCCAGCGAGCAGTACTTC CASSQHRGASSSEQYF
. TRBJ1-1 TRBV6-6 TRBD1 TGTGCCAGCATCCCCGGATGGGGACAGAGTTGGGCTTTCTTT CASIPGWGQSWAFF
. TRBJ2-1 TRBV10-3 TRBD1 TGTGCCATCAGTGAGTCGATAGGGGGCTTGGGGAATGAGCAGTTCTTC CAISESIGGLGNEQFF
. TRBJ2-7 TRBV7-6 . TGTGCCAGCAGCTTAGTGGTTGGACAAGGGACCTACGAGCAGTACTTC CASSLVVGQGTYEQYF
. TRBJ1-6 TRBV20-1 . TGCAGTGCAAGTCCCAGATATACTAATTCACCCCTCCACTTT CSASPRYTNSPLHF
. TRBJ2-5 TRBV29-1 . TGCAGCGTTGCAGGCACCCTAGGGGAGACCCAGTACTTC CSVAGTLGETQYF
. TRBJ2-5 TRBV11-2 . TGTGCCAGCAGCTTTTTGGAGACCCAGTACTTC CASSFLETQYF
few TRBJ2-2 TRBV29-1 . TGCAGCGTCAGGCCCCAGAACACCGGGGAGCTGTTTTTT CSVRPQNTGELFF
. TRBJ2-7 TRBV11-2 . TGTGCCAGCAGCTGGGATACCGGTACCTACGAGCAGTACTTC CASSWDTGTYEQYF
. TRBJ1-1 TRBV4-2 . TGTGCCAGCAGCCAAGATGGAGGGGGCACTGAAGCTTTCTTT CASSQDGGGTEAFF
many TRBJ2-7 TRBV4-1 TRBD1 TGCGCCAGCAGCTTACGGACAGGGGACCACTACGAGCAGTACTTC CASSLRTGDHYEQYF
. TRBJ2-7 TRBV28 TRBD2 TGTGCCAGCAGTTCTCTAGCGGGAATCAACGAGCAGTACTTC CASSSLAGINEQYF
once TRBJ2-1 TRBV5-1 . TGCGCCAGCAGCTTGTCCGGGACTCAGAACAATGAGCAGTTCTTC CASSLSGTQNNEQFF
few TRBJ1-2 TRBV6-5 . TGTGCCAGCAGTCCGGGGGCCAACTATGGCTACACCTTC CASSPGANYGYTF
. TRBJ2-7 TRBV13 TRBD2 TGTGCCAGCAGTATTAACCGTGGGACTAGCGGGAGGTTTATATACGAGCAGTACTTC CASSINRGTSGRFIYEQYF
. TRBJ2-1 TRBV7-3 . TGTGCCAGCAGCCCGGACAGACCTAACTCCTACAATGAGCAGTTCTTC CASSPDRPNSYNEQFF
. TRBJ1-5 TRBV12-1 . TGTGCCAGCAGAGCGATCTCAGGACTCTTTAGCAATCAGCCCCAGCATTTT CASRAISGLFSNQPQHF
. TRBJ2-7 TRBV13 TRBD2 TGTGCCAGCAGCTTAGGGACTAGCGACTCCTACGAGCAGTACTTC CASSLGTSDSYEQYF
. TRBJ2-7 TRBV3-1/TRBV3-2 TRBD1 TGTGCCAGCAGCCGCGACCGACAGGGTTCCTACGAGCAGTACTTC CASSRDRQGSYEQYF
once TRBJ1-6 TRBV7-9 TRBD1 TGTGCCAGCAGCCGTGAGGGACAGGGATCCTATAATTCACCCCTCCACTTT CASSREGQGSYNSPLHF
. TRBJ2-7 TRBV9 TRBD1 TGTGCCAGCAGCGAGACAGGGGGAGCCTACGAGCAGTACTTC CASSETGGAYEQYF
. TRBJ2-1 TRBV7-9 . TGTGCCAGCAGCTTTTTTTTACAGCGAAGCTCCTACAATGAGCAGTTCTTC CASSFFLQRSSYNEQFF
. TRBJ2-3 TRBV5-4 . TGTGCCAGCAGCTGGACAAGCACAGATACGCAGTATTTT CASSWTSTDTQYF
. TRBJ2-7 TRBV25-1 . TGTGCCAGCAGTGACGGACAGCACGAGCAGTACTTC CASSDGQHEQYF
. TRBJ2-1 TRBV5-1 . TGCGCCAGCAGCTTGGAGGTCGCTGAGCAGTTCTTC CASSLEVAEQFF
. TRBJ1-1 TRBV7-8 . TGTGCCAGCAGCTCACCTCGGCTTCGGCGGAATCTGAACACTGAAGCTTTCTTT CASSSPRLRRNLNTEAFF
. TRBJ2-5 TRBV6-5 . TGTGCCAGCAGCTCGGAGATACAAGAGACCCAGTACTTC CASSSEIQETQYF
. TRBJ2-5 TRBV11-2 TRBD2 TGTGCCAGCAGCTTGGCAATATTAGCGGGGGCCCAAGAGACCCAGTACTTC CASSLAILAGAQETQYF
once TRBJ2-1 TRBV5-1 . TGCGCCAGCAGCTCTCGGACAGGAGGGATCCAAGGTGAGCAGTTCTTC CASSSRTGGIQGEQFF
. TRBJ1-2 TRBV7-9 . TGTGCCAGCAGCCCAAATGACGGGGGTGGCTACACCTTC CASSPNDGGGYTF
. TRBJ2-2 TRBV25-1 . TGTGCCAGCAGTGTTACAGGGACCGGGGAGCTGTTTTTT CASSVTGTGELFF
. TRBJ1-2 TRBV6-5 . TGTGCCAGCAGCCCCCTCCGGGGTGGCTACACCTTC CASSPLRGGYTF